This T cell receptor beta chain was obtained from a study of blood T cell repertoires in COVID-19. Study in general: PBMCs, B-cell-depleted T cells, or T cells were the source of the cDNA or gDNA that made up the material.

The data were produced by immunoSEQ multiplex PCR, yet TCRdb's version contains in-frame clones alone and is incomplete. In the table there are about 200,000 clones, roughly 84% of which are singletons. The germline gives CDR1 MNHEY, CDR2 SVGAGI. The CDR3 covers 14 residues. Deletions cut 6 bases from V and 0 bases from J, with 9 bases between. This clonotype was obtained from a man aged 45 to 65 with active or convalescent COVID-19. The sequenced sample consisted of peripheral blood. The V gene is TRBV6-5, the J gene TRBJ2-1; D unresolved. The CDR3, as DNA: TGTGCCAGCAGCCGGGTGAGCTCCTACAATGAGCAGTTCTTC. Protein: CASSRVSSYNEQFF.